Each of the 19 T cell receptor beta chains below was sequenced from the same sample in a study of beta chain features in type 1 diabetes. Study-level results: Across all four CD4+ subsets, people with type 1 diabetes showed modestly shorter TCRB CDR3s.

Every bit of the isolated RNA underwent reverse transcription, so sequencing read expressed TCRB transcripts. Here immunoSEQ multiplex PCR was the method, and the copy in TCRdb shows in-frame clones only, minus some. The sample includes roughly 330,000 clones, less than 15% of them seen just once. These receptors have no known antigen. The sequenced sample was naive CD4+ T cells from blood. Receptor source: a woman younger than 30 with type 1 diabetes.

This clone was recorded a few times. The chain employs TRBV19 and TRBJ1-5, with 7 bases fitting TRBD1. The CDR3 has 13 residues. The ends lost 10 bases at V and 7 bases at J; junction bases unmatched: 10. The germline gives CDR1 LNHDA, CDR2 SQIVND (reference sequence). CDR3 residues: CATNWDSGQPQHF. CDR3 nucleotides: TGTGCCACTAACTGGGACAGCGGACAGCCCCAGCATTTT.

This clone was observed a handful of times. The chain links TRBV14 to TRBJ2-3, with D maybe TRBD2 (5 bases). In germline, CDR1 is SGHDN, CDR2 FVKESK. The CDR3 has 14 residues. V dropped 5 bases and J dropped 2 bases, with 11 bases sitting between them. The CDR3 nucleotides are TGTGCCAGCAGCTTCGGGATCACCACAGATACGCAGTATTTT. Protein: CASSFGITTDTQYF. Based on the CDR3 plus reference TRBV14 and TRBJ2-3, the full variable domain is EAGVTQFPSHSVIEKGQTVTLRCDPISGHDNLYWYRRVMGKEIKFLLHFVKESKQDESGMPNNRFLAERTGGTYSTLKVQPAELEDSGVYFCASSFGITTDTQYFGPGTRLTVL.

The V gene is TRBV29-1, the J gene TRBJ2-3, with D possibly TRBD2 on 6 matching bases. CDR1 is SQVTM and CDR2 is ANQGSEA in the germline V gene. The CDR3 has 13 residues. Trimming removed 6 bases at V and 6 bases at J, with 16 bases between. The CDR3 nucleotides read TGCAGCGTCCACGGGAGAATGACGGATACGCAGTATTTT. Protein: CSVHGRMTDTQYF.

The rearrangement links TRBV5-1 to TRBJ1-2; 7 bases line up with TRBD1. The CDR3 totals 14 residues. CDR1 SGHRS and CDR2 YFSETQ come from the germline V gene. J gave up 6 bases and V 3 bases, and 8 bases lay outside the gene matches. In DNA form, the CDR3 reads TGCGCCAGCAGCTCCTACACAGGGGACCATGGCTACACCTTC. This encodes CASSSYTGDHGYTF.

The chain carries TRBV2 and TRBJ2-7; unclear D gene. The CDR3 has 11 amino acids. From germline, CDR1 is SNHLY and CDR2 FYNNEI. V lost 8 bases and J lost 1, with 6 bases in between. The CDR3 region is CASVRSYEQYF. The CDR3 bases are TGTGCCAGCGTGAGATCCTACGAGCAGTACTTC.

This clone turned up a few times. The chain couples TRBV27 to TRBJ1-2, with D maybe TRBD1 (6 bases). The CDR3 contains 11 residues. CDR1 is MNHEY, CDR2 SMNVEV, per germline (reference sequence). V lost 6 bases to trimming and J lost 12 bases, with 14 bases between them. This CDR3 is CASRQDSQDTF. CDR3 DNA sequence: TGTGCCAGCAGGCAGGACAGCCAGGACACCTTC.

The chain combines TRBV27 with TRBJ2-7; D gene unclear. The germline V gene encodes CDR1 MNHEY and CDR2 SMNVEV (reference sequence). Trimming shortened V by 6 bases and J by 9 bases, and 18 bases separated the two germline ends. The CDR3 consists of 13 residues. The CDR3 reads CASSLRDTLMQYF. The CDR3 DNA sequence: TGTGCCAGCAGCCTTAGAGACACTCTGATGCAGTACTTC.

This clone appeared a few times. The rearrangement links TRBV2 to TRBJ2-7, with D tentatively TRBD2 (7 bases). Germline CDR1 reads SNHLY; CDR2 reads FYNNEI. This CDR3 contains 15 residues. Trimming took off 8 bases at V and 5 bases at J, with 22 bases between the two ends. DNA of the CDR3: TGTGCCAGCCGCAGGGCGGGGGCAGGAATGGACGAGCAGTACTTC. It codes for CASRRAGAGMDEQYF.

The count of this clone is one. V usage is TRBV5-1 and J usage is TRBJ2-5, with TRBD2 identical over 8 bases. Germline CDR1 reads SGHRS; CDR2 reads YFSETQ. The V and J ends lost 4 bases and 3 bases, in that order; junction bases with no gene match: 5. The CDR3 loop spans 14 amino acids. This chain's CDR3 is CASSRISGEETQYF. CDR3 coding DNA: TGCGCCAGCAGCCGGATTAGCGGGGAAGAGACCCAGTACTTC.

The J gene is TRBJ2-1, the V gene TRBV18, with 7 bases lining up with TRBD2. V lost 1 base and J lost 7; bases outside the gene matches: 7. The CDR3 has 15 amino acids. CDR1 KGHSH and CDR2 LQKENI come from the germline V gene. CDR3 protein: CASSPREAGYNEQFF. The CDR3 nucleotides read TGTGCCAGCTCACCACGGGAAGCGGGATATAATGAGCAGTTCTTC.

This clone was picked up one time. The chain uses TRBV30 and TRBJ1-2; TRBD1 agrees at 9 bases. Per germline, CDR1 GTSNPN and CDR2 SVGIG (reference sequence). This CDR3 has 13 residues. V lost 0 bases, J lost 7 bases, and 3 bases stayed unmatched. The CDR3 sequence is CAWSVSTGGGYTF. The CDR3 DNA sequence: TGTGCCTGGAGTGTATCGACAGGGGGTGGCTACACCTTC.

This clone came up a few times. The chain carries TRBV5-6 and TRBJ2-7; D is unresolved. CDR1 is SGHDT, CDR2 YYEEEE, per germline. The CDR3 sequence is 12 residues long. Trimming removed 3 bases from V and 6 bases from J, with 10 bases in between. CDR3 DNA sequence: TGTGCCAGCAGCTCAACGTGGGGCGAGCAGTACGTC. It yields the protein CASSSTWGEQYV.

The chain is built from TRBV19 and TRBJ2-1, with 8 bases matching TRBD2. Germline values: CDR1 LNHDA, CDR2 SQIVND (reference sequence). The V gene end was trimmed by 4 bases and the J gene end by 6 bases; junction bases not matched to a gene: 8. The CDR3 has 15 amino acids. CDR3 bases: TGTGCCAGTAGTAAAGTCCAACTAGCGGTCAATGAGCAGTTCTTC. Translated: CASSKVQLAVNEQFF. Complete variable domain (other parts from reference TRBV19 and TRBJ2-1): DGGITQSPKYLFRKEGQNVTLSCEQNLNHDAMYWYRQDPGQGLRLIYYSQIVNDFQKGDIAEGYSVSREKKESFPLTVTSAQKNPTAFYLCASSKVQLAVNEQFFGPGTRLTVL.

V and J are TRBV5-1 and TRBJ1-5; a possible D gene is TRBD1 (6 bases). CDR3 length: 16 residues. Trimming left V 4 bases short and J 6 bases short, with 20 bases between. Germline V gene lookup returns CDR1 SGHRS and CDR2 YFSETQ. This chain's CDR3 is CASSPDSHVDGQPQHF. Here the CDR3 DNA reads TGCGCCAGCAGCCCGGACAGCCATGTAGACGGTCAGCCCCAGCATTTT.

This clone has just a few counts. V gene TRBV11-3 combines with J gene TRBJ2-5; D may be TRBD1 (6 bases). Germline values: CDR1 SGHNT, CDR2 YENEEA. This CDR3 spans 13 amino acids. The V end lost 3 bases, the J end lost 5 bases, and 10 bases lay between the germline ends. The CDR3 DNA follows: TGTGCCAGCAGCTTGCAGGGGCAGGAGACCCAGTACTTC. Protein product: CASSLQGQETQYF.

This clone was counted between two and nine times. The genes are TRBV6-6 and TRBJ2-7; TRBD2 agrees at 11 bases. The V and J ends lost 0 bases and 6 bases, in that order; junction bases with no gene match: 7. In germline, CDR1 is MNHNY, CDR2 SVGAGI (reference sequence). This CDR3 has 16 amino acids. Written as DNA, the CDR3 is TGTGCCAGCAGTTACTCGACTAGCGGGACCTGGGGCGAGCAGTACTTC. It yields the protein CASSYSTSGTWGEQYF.

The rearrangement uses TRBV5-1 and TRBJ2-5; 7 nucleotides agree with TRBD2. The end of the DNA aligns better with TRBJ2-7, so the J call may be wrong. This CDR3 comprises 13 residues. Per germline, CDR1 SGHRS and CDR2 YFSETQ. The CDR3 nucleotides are TGCGCCAGCAGCTTGGGGCTAGCGGTCGAGCAGTACTTC. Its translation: CASSLGLAVEQYF.

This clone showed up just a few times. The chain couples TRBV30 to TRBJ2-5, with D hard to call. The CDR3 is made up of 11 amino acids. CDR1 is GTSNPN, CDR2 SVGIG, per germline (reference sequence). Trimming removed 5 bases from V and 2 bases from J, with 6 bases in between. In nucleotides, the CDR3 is TGTGCCTGGCGAGCACAAGAGACCCAGTACTTC. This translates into CAWRAQETQYF.

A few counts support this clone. The CDR3 loop reads CASRFTTSTDTQYF. CDR3 sequence (DNA): TGTGCCAGCAGGTTCACTACTAGCACAGATACGCAGTATTTT. The J gene is TRBJ2-3, the V gene TRBV7-2; D unclear. The V end was cut by 6 bases, the J end by 0 bases, with 10 bases between. Germline-derived CDR1 and CDR2 are SGHTA and FQGNSA. CDR3 length equals 14 residues.